This T cell receptor (beta chain) was retrieved from a study of T cells in Graves' hyperthyroidism and ophthalmopathy. General study points: Using 13 V-J features, a model discriminated ophthalmopathy from stable hyperthyroidism. Expanded thyroid clonotypes (above 0.001) were mostly also found in blood.

TCR beta CDR3 regions were amplified from RNA. During a first-round RT-PCR of the TCR CDR3, the HTBI primer set was used. TCRdb reprocessed the multiplex PCR reads with MiXCR, giving one entry per CDR3 protein. This sample carries 500,000 to 650,000 distinct CDR3 sequences, 15% to 20% of them seen once, and the ten largest clones take 15% to 20%. V was shortened by 4 bases and J by 4 bases, with 14 bases between the two germline ends. This CDR3 spans 15 amino acids. Looked up from germline, CDR1 is MNHEY and CDR2 is SMNVEV (reference sequence). As to this clonotype: Its antigen is undetermined.

This rearrangement joins TRBV27 to TRBJ2-1; D is perhaps TRBD2 (5 bases). The clonotype was recovered from a woman between 18 and 29 years old with Graves' ophthalmopathy. Sequenced: blood. CDR3 in amino acids: CASSSFGVSYNEQFF. The CDR3 nucleotides are TGTGCCAGCAGTTCTTTCGGGGTTTCATACAATGAGCAGTTCTTC.